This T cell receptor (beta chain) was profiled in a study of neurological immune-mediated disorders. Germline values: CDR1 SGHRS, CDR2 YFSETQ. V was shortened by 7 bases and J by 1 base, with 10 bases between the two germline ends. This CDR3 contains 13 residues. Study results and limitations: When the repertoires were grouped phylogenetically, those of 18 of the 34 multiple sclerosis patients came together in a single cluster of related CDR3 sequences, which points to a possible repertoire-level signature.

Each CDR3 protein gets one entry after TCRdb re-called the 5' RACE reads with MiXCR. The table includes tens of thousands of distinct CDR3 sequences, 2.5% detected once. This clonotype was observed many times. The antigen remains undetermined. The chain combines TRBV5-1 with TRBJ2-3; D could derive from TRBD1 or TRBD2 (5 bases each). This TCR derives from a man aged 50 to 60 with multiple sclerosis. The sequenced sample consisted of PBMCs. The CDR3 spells CASEGRGTDTQYF. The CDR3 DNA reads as TGCGCCAGCGAGGGCAGGGGCACAGATACGCAGTATTTT.